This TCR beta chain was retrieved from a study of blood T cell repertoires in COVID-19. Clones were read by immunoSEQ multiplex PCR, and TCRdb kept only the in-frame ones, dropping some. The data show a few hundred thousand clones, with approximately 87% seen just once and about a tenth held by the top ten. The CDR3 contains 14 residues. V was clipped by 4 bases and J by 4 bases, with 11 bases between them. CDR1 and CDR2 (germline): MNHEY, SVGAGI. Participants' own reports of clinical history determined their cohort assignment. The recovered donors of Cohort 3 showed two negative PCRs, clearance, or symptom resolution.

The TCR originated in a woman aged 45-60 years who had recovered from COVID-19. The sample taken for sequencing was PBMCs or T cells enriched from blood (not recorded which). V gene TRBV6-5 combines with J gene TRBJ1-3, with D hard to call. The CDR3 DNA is TGTGCCAGCAGTTCCCCGGGAGCCGGAAACACCATATATTTT. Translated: CASSSPGAGNTIYF.